This is a list of T cell receptor beta chains from one sample in a study of CD8+ T cells in alopecia areata. Sequenced by immunoSEQ multiplex PCR; TCRdb stores in-frame clones only, minus some. In the table there are 150,000 to 200,000 clones, about three fifths of which are singletons. Specimen: CD4+ T cells sorted from blood, collected at week 24, from a patient treated with tofacitinib. All receptors derive from a human donor with alopecia areata. Each CDR3 is given with its conserved first and last residue. Fields, in order: J gene, V gene, clone size, D gene, CDR3 protein, CDR3 DNA. The D gene is left open where the match is weak. Not all rows give a size; the values are once, few, many and, for expanded clones, a class.

TRBJ1-1 TRBV29-1 . . CSVGLRNTEAFF TGCAGCGTTGGACTTAGGAACACTGAAGCTTTCTTT
TRBJ2-3 TRBV29-1 . . CSVGPLLSTDTQYF TGCAGCGTTGGCCCTCTCCTTAGCACAGATACGCAGTATTTT
TRBJ2-3 TRBV15 . . CATSSRTSTDTQYF TGTGCCACCAGCTCTCGGACTAGCACAGATACGCAGTATTTT
TRBJ2-3 TRBV7-2 . TRBD1 CASSSGTGMTDTQYF TGTGCCAGCAGTTCCGGGACAGGGATGACAGATACGCAGTATTTT
TRBJ1-1 TRBV19 . . CASRFQGDTEAFF TGTGCCAGTAGATTCCAGGGTGACACTGAAGCTTTCTTT
TRBJ1-2 TRBV2 . . CASSSWEGYTF TGTGCCAGCTCGTCCTGGGAGGGCTACACCTTC
TRBJ1-4 TRBV5-4 . . CASSLGSTSNEKLFF TGTGCCAGCAGCCTCGGTTCCACTTCTAATGAAAAACTGTTTTTT
TRBJ1-1 TRBV5-1 . TRBD1 CASSLEGTVNTEAFF TGCGCCAGCAGCTTGGAGGGGACAGTCAACACTGAAGCTTTCTTT
TRBJ2-3 TRBV19 few . CASSIGYGGTDTQYF TGTGCCAGTAGTATTGGGTATGGGGGCACAGATACGCAGTATTTT
TRBJ2-7 TRBV11-2 few TRBD1 CASSLGWTGSDEQYF TGTGCCAGCAGCTTAGGTTGGACAGGGTCGGACGAGCAGTACTTC
TRBJ2-7 TRBV18 . TRBD1 CASSSRDRDPYF TGTGCCAGCTCATCAAGGGACAGGGATCCGTACTTC
TRBJ2-3 TRBV2 . . CASIPGITDTQYF TGTGCCAGCATCCCCGGGATCACAGATACGCAGTATTTT
TRBJ2-2 TRBV2 . . CASMETGGLGELFF TGTGCCAGCATGGAGACAGGCGGTTTGGGGGAGCTGTTTTTT
TRBJ1-6 TRBV6-6 . . CGSGGTPGRALHF TGTGGAAGTGGGGGAACACCGGGACGGGCCCTCCACTTT
TRBJ2-3 TRBV4-3 . TRBD2 CASSQDLAGPTDTQYF TGCGCCAGCAGCCAAGATCTAGCGGGGCCCACAGATACGCAGTATTTT
TRBJ2-1 TRBV25-1 . . CASSEHNEQFF TGTGCCAGCAGTGAACACAATGAGCAGTTCTTC
TRBJ1-2 TRBV7-9 . TRBD1 CASSSGTGTNYGYTF TGTGCCAGCAGCTCGGGGACAGGGACGAACTATGGCTACACCTTC
TRBJ2-3 TRBV7-9 . . CASSFMTTPNTDTQYF TGTGCCAGCAGCTTTATGACTACCCCTAACACAGATACGCAGTATTTT
TRBJ1-2 TRBV7-2 . TRBD1 CASSHLQGVDGYTF TGTGCCAGCAGCCACTTGCAGGGGGTGGATGGCTACACCTTC
TRBJ1-6 TRBV7-7 . TRBD1 CASSAKGQERYSPLHF TGTGCCAGCAGCGCTAAAGGACAGGAGAGATATTCACCCCTCCACTTT
TRBJ2-1 TRBV2 . . CASSVRRGSYNEQFF TGTGCCAGCAGTGTGCGAAGGGGGTCCTACAATGAGCAGTTCTTC
TRBJ2-7 TRBV11-2 few TRBD1 CASSAIGGPYEQYF TGTGCCAGCAGCGCCATAGGGGGCCCATACGAGCAGTACTTC
TRBJ2-3 TRBV29-1 . . CSEYSSSTDTQYF TGCAGCGAATACAGTTCTAGCACAGATACGCAGTATTTT
TRBJ2-7 TRBV2 . . CASSERYEQYF TGTGCCAGCAGTGAAAGATACGAGCAGTACTTC
TRBJ1-2 TRBV29-1 . . CSTQDRGRYGYTF TGCAGCACTCAGGACAGAGGACGCTATGGCTACACCTTC
TRBJ2-2 TRBV30 . TRBD1 CAWRPQPGQKNTGELFF TGTGCCTGGAGGCCTCAACCGGGACAGAAAAACACCGGGGAGCTGTTTTTT
TRBJ2-6 TRBV18 . . CASSLLGQSSSGANVLTF TGTGCCAGCTCACTATTGGGACAATCGTCATCTGGGGCCAACGTCCTGACTTTC
TRBJ2-2 TRBV29-1 . . CSRERAGTGELFF TGCAGCCGGGAAAGGGCTGGCACCGGGGAGCTGTTTTTT
TRBJ2-5 TRBV18 few TRBD1 CASSSGQIKETQYF TGTGCCAGCTCTTCGGGACAGATAAAAGAGACCCAGTACTTC
TRBJ1-1 TRBV2 . . CASIGQPNTEAFF TGTGCCAGCATAGGACAGCCGAACACTGAAGCTTTCTTT
TRBJ2-5 TRBV29-1 . . CSVQPGPGDETQYF TGCAGCGTCCAACCGGGACCTGGGGATGAGACCCAGTACTTC
TRBJ1-2 TRBV11-1 . TRBD1 CASSPYPGQGLHGYTF TGTGCCAGCAGCCCCTACCCGGGACAGGGGCTCCATGGCTACACCTTC
TRBJ2-3 TRBV6-1 . . CASSEDSTQYF TGTGCCAGCAGTGAGGACAGTACGCAGTATTTT
TRBJ2-7 TRBV5-6 . . CASSLSSSEQYF TGTGCCAGCAGCTTGTCATCGAGCGAGCAGTACTTC
TRBJ1-6 TRBV6-1 . TRBD1 CASSEYVTGEFSPLHF TGTGCCAGCAGTGAGTATGTAACAGGGGAATTTTCACCCCTCCACTTT
TRBJ2-7 TRBV28 medium-sized TRBD1 CASFPGQGYEQYF TGTGCCAGCTTTCCGGGACAGGGCTACGAGCAGTACTTC
TRBJ2-6 TRBV29-1 . . CSARGGPSGANVLTF TGCAGCGCCAGGGGGGGACCCTCTGGGGCCAACGTCCTGACTTTC
TRBJ2-2 TRBV29-1 . TRBD1 CSAETGGNTGELFF TGCAGCGCAGAGACAGGGGGGAACACCGGGGAGCTGTTTTTT
TRBJ2-2 TRBV30 . . CAWTRGRWGTNTGELFF TGTGCCTGGACCAGAGGGAGGTGGGGGACGAACACCGGGGAGCTGTTTTTT
TRBJ1-2 TRBV7-9 . TRBD1 CASSPQGRDGYTF TGTGCCAGCAGCCCACAGGGGAGGGATGGCTACACCTTC
TRBJ2-7 TRBV29-1 . . CSVENFSYEQYF TGCAGCGTTGAAAACTTTTCCTACGAGCAGTACTTC
TRBJ2-5 TRBV29-1 few . CSVWRQIQETQYF TGCAGCGTTTGGCGACAGATACAAGAGACCCAGTACTTC
TRBJ1-2 TRBV10-3 . . CAISESEGPFYGYTF TGTGCCATCAGTGAGTCGGAGGGCCCTTTCTATGGCTACACCTTC
TRBJ2-7 TRBV14 few . CASSQDRVGQYF TGTGCCAGCAGCCAAGATCGGGTTGGGCAGTACTTC
TRBJ2-2 TRBV6-6 few . CASSAARAGELFF TGTGCCAGCAGTGCCGCCCGCGCCGGGGAGCTGTTTTTT
TRBJ1-2 TRBV29-1 . TRBD1 CSVGRGPGYTF TGCAGCGTTGGCAGGGGGCCAGGCTACACCTTC
TRBJ1-5 TRBV9 . . CASSGEGLDNQPQHF TGTGCCAGCAGCGGAGAGGGTTTAGATAATCAGCCCCAGCATTTT
TRBJ2-3 TRBV7-3 . . CASSLGGNTDTQYF TGTGCCAGCAGCTTAGGGGGGAACACAGATACGCAGTATTTT
TRBJ1-4 TRBV29-1 . . CSVRLTANEKLFF TGCAGCGTCAGACTGACAGCTAATGAAAAACTGTTTTTT
TRBJ2-2 TRBV10-1 many . CASSQQALGAGELFF TGCGCCAGCAGCCAACAGGCACTGGGGGCCGGGGAGCTGTTTTTT
TRBJ1-2 TRBV6-5 . . CASSPDGLLGYTF TGTGCCAGCAGCCCGGACGGACTGCTTGGCTACACCTTC
TRBJ2-5 TRBV25-1 . . CASSAGRVRGETQYF TGTGCCAGCTCAGCCGGCAGGGTTAGGGGAGAGACCCAGTACTTC
TRBJ1-2 TRBV5-1 . TRBD1 CASSLLTGANYGYTF TGCGCCAGCAGCTTGTTAACAGGGGCCAACTATGGCTACACCTTC
TRBJ2-1 TRBV10-3 . TRBD2 CAISGGSYNEQFF TGTGCCATCAGCGGGGGGTCATACAATGAGCAGTTCTTC
TRBJ2-3 TRBV30 . . CAWSVSTDTQYF TGTGCCTGGAGTGTAAGCACAGATACGCAGTATTTT
TRBJ1-6 TRBV25-1 few . CASSEIGGQGNSPLHF TGTGCCAGCAGTGAGATAGGAGGGCAGGGGAATTCACCCCTCCACTTT
TRBJ1-2 TRBV7-9 . . CASSFNRDGYTF TGTGCCAGCAGCTTCAACAGGGATGGCTACACCTTC